The clone carrying this T cell receptor beta chain was counted ten times or more. V was trimmed by 2 bases and J by 5 bases, leaving 12 bases between them. Germline loops: CDR1 SQVTM, CDR2 ANQGSEA. The CDR3 covers 14 residues. Time point indicated: longitudinal time-point 2. The source of the sample is a study of neurological immune-mediated disorders. TCRdb independently ran MiXCR on the 5' RACE reads; one entry per CDR3 protein. The sample holds tens of thousands of distinct CDR3 sequences, 5% to 6% seen once. This receptor was taken from a woman aged 60-75 years with multiple sclerosis. Material for sequencing was PBMCs. The chain joins TRBV29-1 to TRBJ1-4; D is uncertain. The DNA for the CDR3 is TGCAGCGTTGAAAGCGGAGGGCCGAATGAAAAACTGTTTTTT. This translates into CSVESGGPNEKLFF.